Below, 12 T cell receptor beta chains from the same sample are listed, as sequenced in a study of cytomegalovirus exposure and HLA in healthy donors. The PCR was carried out with 60 Vbeta primers and 13 Jbeta primers. Only in-frame clones appear in the TCRdb table, and some are missing; sequencing was by immunoSEQ multiplex PCR. Of some 210,000 clones listed, roughly 80% are singletons. The sample was PBMCs. These receptors were obtained from a male donor in good health and CMV-seronegative.

This sequence joins TRBV7-9 and TRBJ1-2; 8 bases align to TRBD1. The ends lost 1 base at V and 2 bases at J; junction bases unmatched: 3. In germline, CDR1 is SEHNR, CDR2 FQNEAQ (reference sequence). The CDR3 extends over 15 amino acids. CDR3 DNA: TGTGCCAGCAGCTTAGGAGGGACAGGCAACTATGGCTACACCTTC. This encodes CASSLGGTGNYGYTF. The full variable domain, completed using reference TRBV7-9 and TRBJ1-2, is DTGVSQNPRHKITKRGQNVTFRCDPISEHNRLYWYRQTLGQGPEFLTYFQNEAQLEKSRLLSDRFSAERPKGSFSTLEIQRTEQGDSAMYLCASSLGGTGNYGYTFGSGTRLTVV.

V gene TRBV10-2 combines with J gene TRBJ2-5, with D hard to call. V was trimmed by 5 bases and J by 1 base, leaving 8 bases between them. Germline V gene sequence: CDR1 WSHSY, CDR2 SAAADI. CDR3 length: 13 amino acids. The CDR3 DNA reads as TGCGCCAGCAGTTATTTAGTCCAAGAGACCCAGTACTTC. Its translation: CASSYLVQETQYF.

This clone was observed a few times. The genes are TRBV19 and TRBJ1-4, with 11 bases fitting TRBD1. With V trimmed by 11 bases and J by 8 bases, 7 bases remained unmatched. This CDR3 has 13 amino acids. The germline CDR1 and CDR2 sequences are LNHDA and SQIVND (reference sequence). CDR3 nucleotides: TGTGCCGGCCGCCGGACAGGGGGCGAAAAACTGTTTTTT. Translating it yields CAGRRTGGEKLFF.

V gene TRBV7-8 combines with J gene TRBJ2-3; 11 nucleotides match TRBD2. The germline CDR1 and CDR2 sequences are SGHVS and FQNEAQ. The CDR3 totals 18 residues. The trim removed 1 base at V and 5 bases at J, leaving 11 bases unmatched. The CDR3 DNA is TGTGCCAGCAGCTTAGAGGGTTCCCCGGGACTAGCGGTAGATACGCAGTATTTT. Protein sequence: CASSLEGSPGLAVDTQYF.

V gene TRBV2 combines with J gene TRBJ2-7, with TRBD2 matching over 9 bases. This CDR3 comprises 16 residues. V lost 6 bases and J lost 1; bases outside the gene matches: 10. From germline, CDR1 is SNHLY and CDR2 FYNNEI. DNA of the CDR3: TGTGCCAGCAGCCGAACCCCTAGCGGGGATTCCTACGAGCAGTACTTC. Amino acids: CASSRTPSGDSYEQYF.

The chain links TRBV6-5 to TRBJ2-1, with a possible D match to TRBD1 (6 bases). V shed 0 bases and J shed 7 bases, with 13 bases lying between them. CDR3 length equals 15 residues. CDR1 is MNHEY and CDR2 is SVGAGI in the germline V gene. This chain's CDR3 is CASSYSSTGKNEQFF. CDR3 nucleotide sequence: TGTGCCAGCAGTTACTCGAGTACAGGGAAGAATGAGCAGTTCTTC.

The rearrangement links TRBV5-4 to TRBJ2-3, with D possibly TRBD2 on 6 matching bases. V was cut by 0 bases and J by 0 bases, with 17 bases left in between. This CDR3 is 18 amino acids long. Per germline, CDR1 SGHNT and CDR2 YYREEE (reference sequence). The CDR3 sequence is CASSLGEEGPASTDTQYF. The CDR3 nucleotides read TGTGCCAGCAGCTTGGGCGAGGAGGGACCCGCTAGCACAGATACGCAGTATTTT. The variable domain in full, with the rest retrieved from reference TRBV5-4 and TRBJ2-3, is ETGVTQSPTHLIKTRGQQVTLRCSSQSGHNTVSWYQQALGQGPQFIFQYYREEENGRGNFPPRFSGLQFPNYSSELNVNALELDDSALYLCASSLGEEGPASTDTQYFGPGTRLTVL.

The chain links TRBV2 to TRBJ2-7; tentatively, D is TRBD2 (5 bases). Germline CDR1 is SNHLY and CDR2 is FYNNEI. This CDR3 comprises 14 residues. V was trimmed by 9 bases and J by 0 bases, leaving 15 bases between them. The CDR3 DNA reads as TGTGCCAGTTCCGAGGGTCCAGGCTCCTACGAGCAGTACTTC. It translates to CASSEGPGSYEQYF.

The rearrangement links TRBV7-3 to TRBJ1-1, with TRBD1 identical over 9 bases. J gave up 5 bases and V 5 bases, and 6 bases lay outside the gene matches. CDR1 is SGHTA, CDR2 FQGTGA, per germline. The CDR3 length is 14 residues. The CDR3 region is CASSPQGAVTEAFF. DNA of the CDR3: TGTGCCAGCAGCCCACAGGGGGCCGTGACTGAAGCTTTCTTT. Using reference TRBV7-3 and TRBJ1-1 for the parts outside the CDR3, the full variable domain is GAGVSQTPSNKVTEKGKYVELRCDPISGHTALYWYRQSLGQGPEFLIYFQGTGAADDSGLPNDRFFAVRPEGSVSTLKIQRTERGDSAVYLCASSPQGAVTEAFFGQGTRLTVV.

This clone was observed a handful of times. This chain uses TRBV7-3 with TRBJ2-1, with 8 bases identical to TRBD1. CDR1 is SGHTA and CDR2 is FQGTGA in the germline V gene. This CDR3 has 15 amino acids. Germline trimming cut 4 bases from V and 2 bases from J; bases unmatched to any gene: 4. CDR3 in amino acids: CASSSAGGPYNEQFF. The CDR3 nucleotides are TGTGCCAGCAGCTCTGCAGGGGGCCCCTACAATGAGCAGTTCTTC.

In its sample, this clone was seen once. The chain joins TRBV27 to TRBJ2-7; a possible D gene is TRBD1 (6 bases). The V end lost 2 bases, the J end lost 5 bases, and 7 bases lay between the germline ends. This CDR3 comprises 12 residues. Germline assignment: CDR1 MNHEY and CDR2 SMNVEV (reference sequence). The DNA for the CDR3 is TGTGCCAGCAGTTTAGGGGGCCACGAGCAGTACTTC. Its translation: CASSLGGHEQYF.

This clone has only one observation. The chain is built from TRBV19 and TRBJ2-3, with 8 bases that match TRBD2. The CDR3 spans 15 residues. Germline values: CDR1 LNHDA, CDR2 SQIVND (reference sequence). Germline trimming cut 8 bases from V and 4 bases from J; bases unmatched to any gene: 11. DNA of the CDR3: TGTGCCAGTGCATTGCGCCAGCGGGAGTCAGATACGCAGTATTTT. Its protein is CASALRQRESDTQYF.